The present T cell receptor (beta chain) was sequenced within a study of tissue T cells after allogeneic stem cell transplantation. The V end was cut by 1 base, the J end by 3 bases, with 11 bases between. Germline loops: CDR1 NNHNN, CDR2 SYGAGS (reference sequence). The CDR3 spans 15 residues. Whole-study results and caveats: Across patients, clones rarely overlapped, yet motif clusters were shared tissue-specifically.

Time point in this sample: mouse harvest day 7 after allogeneic transplant. Tail vein injection delivered 10^7 T-cell-depleted bone marrow cells and 10^6 splenic CD5+ T cells. TCRdb keeps only in-frame clones here, not all; method: immunoSEQ multiplex PCR. The data show 8,800 or so clones, around half seen once. As to this clone: No antigen is known for it. The gene symbols are mouse symbols. The read finishes 1 residue shy of the CDR3 end, and the germline J gene is used to complete it.

This receptor was obtained from a female BALB/c mouse given C57BL/6 T cells with graft-versus-host disease after an allogeneic hematopoietic cell transplant. The sample was gut tissue. The J gene is TRBJ2-1, the V gene TRBV13-2; tentative D call: TRBD2 (7 bases). The covered CDR3 bases are TGTGCCAGCGGTGATCTCGGGGGGCGCTATGCTGAGCAGTTC. Protein sequence: CASGDLGGRYAEQF. The whole CDR3 region reads CASGDLGGRYAEQFF.